Described below is a single T cell receptor beta chain sequence and its context. Its antigen is currently unknown. Germline lookup yields CDR1 SGHDT and CDR2 YYEEEE. V dropped 3 bases and J dropped 5 bases, with 18 bases sitting between them. CDR3 length equals 15 residues. Original processing methods: Filtering differed since immunoSEQ provided only junctions, with no quality scores. The protocol was immunoSEQ multiplex PCR, while the TCRdb copy is restricted to in-frame clones and leaves out a portion. The V and J calls and clone size come from that table; D and trimming were worked out from the DNA. This sample carries 2.5 million or so clones, more than 90% of them seen once, and the ten largest clones take around 0.14%. These data originate in a study of shared clonotypes between healthy human individuals. The donor population consisted of healthy HIV-negative adults with no recent acute infections or vaccinations. Naive CD45RA+ and memory CD45RA-negative subsets were split from CD4+ cells.

Study-level points and caveats: Clonotypes shared by all four donors outscored non-shared clonotypes in generation probability.

Sequencing was carried out using naive CD4+ T cells sorted from blood. Documented subset: CD45RA+ positively selected. This TCR was recovered from a man between 18 and 35 years old in good health. The chain links TRBV5-6 to TRBJ2-7, with D perhaps TRBD1 or TRBD2 (6 bases each). The CDR3 coding sequence is TGTGCCAGCAGCTCTGTAAGGGGGGAATCCAACGAGCAGTACTTC. Translated: CASSSVRGESNEQYF.